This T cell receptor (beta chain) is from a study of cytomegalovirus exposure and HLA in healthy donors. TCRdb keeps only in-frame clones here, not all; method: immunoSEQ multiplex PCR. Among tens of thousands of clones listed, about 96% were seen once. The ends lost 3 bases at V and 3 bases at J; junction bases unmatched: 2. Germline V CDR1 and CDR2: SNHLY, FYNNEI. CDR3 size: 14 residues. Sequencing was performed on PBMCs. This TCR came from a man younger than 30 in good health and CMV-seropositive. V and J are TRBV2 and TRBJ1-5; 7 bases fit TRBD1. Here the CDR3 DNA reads TGTGCCAGCAGTGAGGGACAGATCAATCAGCCCCAGCATTTT. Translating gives CASSEGQINQPQHF. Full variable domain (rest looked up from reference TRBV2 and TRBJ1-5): EPEVTQTPSHQVTQMGQEVILRCVPISNHLYFYWYRQILGQKVEFLVSFYNNEISEKSEIFDDQFSVERPDGSNFTLKIRSTKLEDSAMYFCASSEGQINQPQHFGDGTRLSIL.